What follows are 23 T cell receptor beta chains derived from one specimen sequenced in a study of identical twins. TCRdb analysed the 5' RACE reads with MiXCR anew, one entry per CDR3 protein. The sample holds some 690,000 distinct CDR3 sequences; 21% are singletons and the top ten take 4% to 5.5%. This sample also appeared in a second study, on T cells expressing NK-cell markers.

The sequenced sample consisted of PBMCs. The receptors stem from a woman aged 18-30 years in good health.

This clonotype has more than one count but fewer than ten. The chain combines TRBV5-4 with TRBJ2-1; no clear D. The CDR3 contains 12 residues. Germline loops: CDR1 SGHNT, CDR2 YYREEE (reference sequence). V was pared by 4 bases and J by 9 bases, with 11 bases between. As DNA, the CDR3 is TGTGCCAGCAGCACGCCCCCCCGTGAGCAGTTCTTC. This codes for CASSTPPREQFF.

This clonotype was recorded a few times. The chain combines TRBV29-1 with TRBJ2-3; possible D gene TRBD1, 5 bases. This CDR3 has 15 amino acids. Germline V gene sequence: CDR1 SQVTM, CDR2 ANQGSEA. V lost 5 bases to trimming and J lost 1 base, with 16 bases between them. In nucleotides, the CDR3 is TGCAGCGTTCAAGGGGCCGGAATAGGCACAGATACGCAGTATTTT. It specifies CSVQGAGIGTDTQYF.

The chain combines TRBV14 with TRBJ2-1, with D maybe TRBD2 (6 bases). Germline V gives CDR1 SGHDN, CDR2 FVKESK. The germline V and J ends were trimmed by 3 bases and 2 bases, with 17 bases remaining between them. This CDR3 comprises 17 residues. The CDR3 protein is CASSQRTRDPTYNEQFF. The CDR3 DNA is TGTGCCAGCAGCCAGAGAACGCGGGACCCAACCTACAATGAGCAGTTCTTC.

This clonotype was seen more than once but under ten times. V usage is TRBV6-1 and J usage is TRBJ1-2; no definite D call. Trimming left V 6 bases short and J 4 bases short, with 12 bases between. The CDR3 totals 13 residues. Germline V CDR1 and CDR2: MNHNS, SASEGT. The CDR3 loop reads CASSERILYGYTF. For the CDR3, the DNA is TGTGCCAGCAGCGAACGGATCCTCTATGGCTACACCTTC.

This clonotype was seen once. The chain recombines TRBV3-1 with TRBJ2-7; D unclear. The CDR3 has 13 amino acids. V lost 5 bases and J lost 1, with 9 bases in between. In germline, CDR1 is LGHDT, CDR2 YNNKEL (reference sequence). The CDR3 here is CASSTLASYEQYF. DNA of the CDR3: TGTGCCAGCAGCACGCTCGCATCCTACGAGCAGTACTTC.

J is TRBJ2-7 and V is TRBV5-6, with 13 bases identical to TRBD2. V shed 4 bases and J 5 bases; nucleotides not matched to a gene: 6. The CDR3 totals 15 residues. Per the germline V gene, CDR1 is SGHDT and CDR2 is YYEEEE. The CDR3 loop reads CASSLGTSGNHEQYF. CDR3 DNA sequence: TGTGCCAGCAGCCTGGGGACTAGCGGGAATCACGAGCAGTACTTC.

The chain uses TRBV6-5 and TRBJ1-2, with 9 nucleotides matching TRBD1. Trimming took 0 bases from V and 6 from J; bases not matched to a gene: 2. The CDR3 consists of 14 residues. The germline CDR1 and CDR2 sequences are MNHEY and SVGAGI. The CDR3 bases are TGTGCCAGCAGTTACTCGACAGGGGGGAATGGCTACACCTTC. This codes for CASSYSTGGNGYTF.

The chain is built from TRBV15 and TRBJ2-5, with D perhaps assigned TRBD1 or TRBD2 (5 bases each). The V end lost 0 bases, the J end lost 2 bases, and 10 bases lay between the germline ends. CDR3 size: 15 residues. Germline V lookup: CDR1 LNHNV, CDR2 YYDKDF (reference sequence). In DNA form, the CDR3 reads TGTGCCACCAGCAGAGATCGGGGCCAACAAGAGACCCAGTACTTC. Amino acid sequence: CATSRDRGQQETQYF.

This clonotype was counted a few times. The chain employs TRBV20-1 and TRBJ2-3, with TRBD2 matching over 9 bases. With V trimmed by 0 bases and J by 1 base, 5 bases remained unmatched. The CDR3 has 16 amino acids. The germline V gene has CDR1 DFQATT and CDR2 SNEGSKA (reference sequence). CDR3 sequence (DNA): TGCAGTGCTAGAGATTTTCGCGGGGGGGGCACAGATACGCAGTATTTT. Translation gives CSARDFRGGGTDTQYF.

This clonotype has ten or more counts. The junction does not match germline at one end; this may be a read error. This chain connects TRBV5-1 to TRBJ2-1; 10 bases align to TRBD2. This CDR3 comprises 14 residues. The germline V gene has CDR1 SGHRS and CDR2 YFSETQ. DNA of the CDR3: TGTGCCAGCAGCTTGGGACTAGCGAGCAATGAGCAGTTCTTC. Translating gives CASSLGLASNEQFF.

The CDR3, as DNA: TGCAGTGCTAGAGCCGGGACTAGTAGGGGGAGCTCCTACAATGAGCAGTTCTTC. Amino acids: CSARAGTSRGSSYNEQFF. J is TRBJ2-1 and V is TRBV20-1; TRBD2 aligns across 8 bases. The germline CDR1 and CDR2 sequences are DFQATT and SNEGSKA (reference sequence). Trimming took 1 base from V and 0 from J; bases not matched to a gene: 11. This CDR3 is built from 18 residues.

This chain's CDR3 is CASSYGPFFNYGYTF. Written as DNA, the CDR3 is TGTGCCAGCAGTTACGGGCCCTTCTTTAACTATGGCTACACCTTC. The chain is built from TRBV6-5 and TRBJ1-2; D is uncertain. This CDR3 has 15 amino acids. Germline V gives CDR1 MNHEY, CDR2 SVGAGI. V shed 2 bases and J shed 1 base, with 11 bases lying between them.

The V call is TRBV6-1, the J call TRBJ2-1; D unclear. Trimming pared 4 bases from V and 2 bases from J, leaving 12 bases between. Germline-derived CDR1 and CDR2 are MNHNS and SASEGT. The CDR3 extends over 15 amino acids. In DNA form, the CDR3 reads TGTGCCAGCAGTGTAGATAAGCAAACCTACAATGAGCAGTTCTTC. Translation gives CASSVDKQTYNEQFF.

This clonotype was recorded many times. The chain combines TRBV12-3 or TRBV12-4 with TRBJ2-7; D uncertain. The CDR3 consists of 13 residues. V shed 9 bases and J shed 0 bases, with 12 bases lying between them. CDR3 protein: CASSSRSSYEQYF. Here the CDR3 DNA reads TGTGCCAGTAGTAGCAGAAGCTCCTACGAGCAGTACTTC.

The CDR3 DNA reads as TGTGCCAGCAGGGATGGGGGAAGAGGCGCCGGGGAGCTGTTTTTT. Translated: CASRDGGRGAGELFF. The rearrangement joins TRBV6-2 or TRBV6-3 to TRBJ2-2, with D tentatively TRBD1 or TRBD2 (5 bases each). Germline CDR1 reads MNHEY; CDR2 reads SVGEGT. Trimming took 6 bases from V and 6 from J, leaving 17 bases between them. This CDR3 has 15 residues.

The sample holds a few counts of this clonotype. The rearrangement uses TRBV29-1 and TRBJ2-6; D remains unclear. Germline V lookup: CDR1 SQVTM, CDR2 ANQGSEA. Trimming shortened V by 1 base and J by 0 bases, and 7 bases separated the two germline ends. The CDR3 is 15 residues long. The CDR3 reads CSVEGAVSGANVLTF. Here the CDR3 DNA reads TGCAGCGTTGAAGGTGCGGTCTCTGGGGCCAACGTCCTGACTTTC.

The chain uses TRBV7-8 and TRBJ2-3, with D unresolved. The CDR3 consists of 12 residues. V lost 5 bases, J lost 11 bases, and 14 bases lay in between. Looked up from germline, CDR1 is SGHVS and CDR2 is FQNEAQ. CDR3 sequence (DNA): TGTGCCAGCAGCCCACCCCCGGGCCGGCAGTATTTT. This sequence encodes CASSPPPGRQYF.

This clonotype occurred a few times. This rearrangement joins TRBV6-2 or TRBV6-3 to TRBJ2-1; the match to TRBD2 covers 12 bases. J lost 10 bases, V lost 7 bases, and 14 bases had no gene match. CDR3 size: 16 residues. CDR1 is MNHEY and CDR2 is SVGEGT in the germline V gene. Here the CDR3 reads CASTESSGRASREQFF. The CDR3 DNA sequence: TGTGCCAGCACGGAATCTAGCGGGAGGGCCTCGCGCGAGCAGTTCTTC.

This clonotype turned up a few times. The J gene is TRBJ2-3, the V gene TRBV20-1; D might be TRBD1 or TRBD2, each matching 5 bases. Germline V lookup: CDR1 DFQATT, CDR2 SNEGSKA (reference sequence). V lost 2 bases and J lost 0, with 9 bases in between. This CDR3 region has 14 residues. The CDR3 region is CSARWGGSTDTQYF. The CDR3 bases are TGCAGTGCTAGATGGGGCGGGAGCACAGATACGCAGTATTTT.

The chain combines TRBV3-1 with TRBJ2-5; D may be TRBD1 (5 bases). The CDR3 spans 15 residues. V dropped 3 bases and J dropped 3 bases, with 14 bases sitting between them. The V gene's germline CDR1 is LGHDT and CDR2 YNNKEL (reference sequence). The CDR3 coding sequence is TGTGCCAGCAGCCACTTAGGGGTAGGGAAAGAGACCCAGTACTTC. This translates into CASSHLGVGKETQYF.

This clonotype was picked up a small number of times. The chain uses TRBV5-1 and TRBJ2-7; D not resolved. There are 13 residues in the CDR3. Germline assignment: CDR1 SGHRS and CDR2 YFSETQ. The ends were cut back, 5 bases at V and 2 bases at J, with 11 bases in the middle. The chain's CDR3 is CASRSEPPYEQYF. For the CDR3, the DNA is TGCGCCAGCAGATCGGAGCCTCCCTACGAGCAGTACTTC.

The chain couples TRBV6-5 to TRBJ1-3; D is unclear. The CDR3 is 14 amino acids. V gave up 0 bases and J gave up 3 bases, with 6 bases separating them. Germline values: CDR1 MNHEY, CDR2 SVGAGI. CDR3 DNA: TGTGCCAGCAGTTACTCCCTCAGTGGAAACACCATATATTTT. Its protein is CASSYSLSGNTIYF.

This clonotype came up a few times. The chain employs TRBV3-1 and TRBJ1-6; D ambiguous. From germline, CDR1 is LGHDT and CDR2 YNNKEL (reference sequence). This CDR3 spans 15 amino acids. V lost 1 base to trimming and J lost 3 bases, with 7 bases between them. The CDR3, as DNA: TGTGCCAGCAGCCAAGTACAGAACTATAATTCACCCCTCCACTTT. This gives the protein CASSQVQNYNSPLHF.